This TCR beta chain is drawn from a study of T cell changes during pregnancy in multiple sclerosis. Profiling relied on immunoSEQ multiplex PCR, and the TCRdb table lists in-frame clones only, not all of them. The sample holds about 47,000 clones, over 75% seen once. The sequence derives from a female donor with multiple sclerosis, enrolled in a pregnancy study. The material sequenced was CD8+ T cells from peripheral blood mononuclear cells, taken in the second trimester of pregnancy.

The CDR3 DNA follows: TGTGCCTGGAATTGGGGGGAGGGGACGCAGTATTTT. Protein: CAWNWGEGTQYF. The V call is TRBV30, the J call TRBJ2-3; 7 nucleotides align to TRBD2. CDR1 is GTSNPN, CDR2 SVGIG, per germline (reference sequence). This CDR3 spans 12 amino acids. Losses at the gene ends were 4 bases for V and 9 bases for J; bases not matched to a gene: 7. Looking up the rest from reference TRBV30 and TRBJ2-3 gives the full variable domain: SQTIHQWPATLVQPVGSPLSLECTVEGTSNPNLYWYRQAAGRGLQLLFYSVGIGQISSEVPQNLSASRPQDRQFILSSKKLLLSDSGFYLCAWNWGEGTQYFGPGTRLTVL.